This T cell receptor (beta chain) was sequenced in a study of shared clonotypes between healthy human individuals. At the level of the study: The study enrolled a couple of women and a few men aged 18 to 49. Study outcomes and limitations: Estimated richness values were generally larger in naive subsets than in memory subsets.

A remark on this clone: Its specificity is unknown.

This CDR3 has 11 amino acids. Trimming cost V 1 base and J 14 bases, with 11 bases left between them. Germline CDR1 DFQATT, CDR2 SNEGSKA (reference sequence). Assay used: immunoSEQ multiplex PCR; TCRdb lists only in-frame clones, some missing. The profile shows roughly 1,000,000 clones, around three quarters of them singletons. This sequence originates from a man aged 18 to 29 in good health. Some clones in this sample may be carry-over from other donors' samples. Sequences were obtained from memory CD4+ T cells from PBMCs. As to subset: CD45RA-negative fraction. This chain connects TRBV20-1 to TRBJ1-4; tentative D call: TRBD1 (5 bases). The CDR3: CSARGVGPLFF. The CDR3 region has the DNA TGCAGTGCTAGAGGCGTGGGGCCGCTGTTTTTT.